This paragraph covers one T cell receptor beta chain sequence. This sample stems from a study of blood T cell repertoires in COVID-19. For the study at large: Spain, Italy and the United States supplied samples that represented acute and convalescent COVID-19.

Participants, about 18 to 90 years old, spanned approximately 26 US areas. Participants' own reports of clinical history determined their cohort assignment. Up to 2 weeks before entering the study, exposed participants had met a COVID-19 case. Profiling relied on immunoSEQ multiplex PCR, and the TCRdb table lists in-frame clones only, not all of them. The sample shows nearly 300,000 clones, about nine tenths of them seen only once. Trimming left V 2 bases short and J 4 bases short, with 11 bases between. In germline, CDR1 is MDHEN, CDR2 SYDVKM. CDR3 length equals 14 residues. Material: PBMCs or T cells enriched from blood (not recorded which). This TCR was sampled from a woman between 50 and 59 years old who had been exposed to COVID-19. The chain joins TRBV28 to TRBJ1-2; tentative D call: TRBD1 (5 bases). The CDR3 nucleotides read TGTGCCAGCAGTTTAGTGGAGGGACTCTATGGCTACACCTTC. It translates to CASSLVEGLYGYTF.